Detailed here is one T cell receptor beta chain. Its target antigen remains unknown. Per-base qualities were not stored, and no clone one base away is much larger. Using the deep immunoSEQ assay, TCR CDR3 regions were amplified from genomic DNA by multiplex PCR. Extracted genomic DNA from each cell subset was spread evenly across all wells of several immunoSEQ 96-well plates, with each plate serving as a replicate. For unsorted PBMC, each replicate PCR was loaded with about 270 ng genomic DNA, equivalent to tens of thousands of T cell genomes. Ten immunoSEQ deep assay plates were used to sequence the unsorted PBMC genomic DNA. Purified libraries were measured with a Qubit 3.0 fluorometer, size-checked on a Bioanalyzer 2100, and measured again with the KAPA Library Quantification kit. Each immunoSEQ 96-well plate was sequenced on its own single-read 150-cycle Illumina NextSeq 550 flow cell. For the original study's pipeline: Because only junctional sequences without quality scores were contained in the immunoSEQ output, filtering matching that applied to full-length reads could not be performed. Sequences were annotated with PyIR, a Python wrapper for IgBLAST v1.9, and V/J genes and CDR3 were assigned using IMGT germline references. Reads with weak V/J assignments (E-value above 1e-6), missing CDR3, stop codons, out-of-frame junctions, or ambiguous translated residues were removed. V3J clonotypes were defined by identical inferred V gene, J gene, and CDR3 amino acid sequence. Percentage overlap between repertoires was calculated by dividing the number of shared unique clonotypes by the size of the smaller repertoire. Repertoire richness was assessed with RTK rarefaction, the Chao1 estimator, and Recon v2.1 estimates of unobserved clonotypes. In TCRdb, the immuneACCESS table is reduced to in-frame sequences with V and J assigned. These tables do not hold every clone; where another copy was compared, an unresolved V gene accounts for under half, and the others remain unexplained. Clone size and the V and J calls come from that table; the DNA yielded D and trimming. The sample data list about 600,000 clones, and roughly four fifths of these were observed just once. Jointly, the top ten make up more than 10% of the sample.

These data are taken from a study of shared clonotypes between healthy human individuals (dated by TCRdb to the early 2020s). Study-level background: A few men and two women, aged 18 to 49 years, made up the cohort. Blood TCR repertoires of a handful of healthy adults were deeply sequenced to estimate repertoire size and the extent of clonotype sharing between individuals. Different laboratories and diverse techniques were used to prepare libraries and sequence TCR repertoires, to increase sequencing depth and limit assay-specific biases. Leukapheresis yielded between about 0.85 and 10 billion PBMCs per donor.

Between the V and J ends, shortened by 7 bases and 6 bases respectively, the junction contains 18 bases. The germline V gene sets CDR1 to LGHNA and CDR2 to YNFKEQ. From the cysteine up to the phenylalanine, the CDR3 has a length of 14 residues. Of the read, only the CDR3 DNA is kept; its 42 bases are in frame from base 1. General conclusions and limits of the study: Because the study included a small number of donors, the genetic and exposure-history diversity represented was limited. Sampling was limited to blood, and TCR repertoires in tissue likely differ from TCR repertoires in blood. Pairwise subsampling led to the expectation that sequencing depth would affect the degree of clonotype sharing among donors.

Healthy HIV-negative adults with no recently reported acute infections or vaccinations were included as donors. All donors were Caucasian adults living in Nashville, Tennessee, USA. For unsorted samples, tens of millions of PBMCs were counted and genomic DNA was extracted with the QIAamp DNA Blood Mini kit. Blood was collected by leukapheresis, and PBMCs were isolated by Ficoll-Histopaque density gradient centrifugation and then cryopreserved in liquid nitrogen vapor phase. The clonotype comes from a woman in her 40s in good health. Some clones in this sample may be carry-over from other donors' samples. The sample was PBMCs. This receptor chain uses TRBV4-2 and TRBJ1-1; the D gene remains uncertain. The DNA reads as follows: TGTGCCAGCACCCCAGACACCGTGTGGCCTGAAGCTTTCTTT. The resulting protein is CASTPDTVWPEAFF.